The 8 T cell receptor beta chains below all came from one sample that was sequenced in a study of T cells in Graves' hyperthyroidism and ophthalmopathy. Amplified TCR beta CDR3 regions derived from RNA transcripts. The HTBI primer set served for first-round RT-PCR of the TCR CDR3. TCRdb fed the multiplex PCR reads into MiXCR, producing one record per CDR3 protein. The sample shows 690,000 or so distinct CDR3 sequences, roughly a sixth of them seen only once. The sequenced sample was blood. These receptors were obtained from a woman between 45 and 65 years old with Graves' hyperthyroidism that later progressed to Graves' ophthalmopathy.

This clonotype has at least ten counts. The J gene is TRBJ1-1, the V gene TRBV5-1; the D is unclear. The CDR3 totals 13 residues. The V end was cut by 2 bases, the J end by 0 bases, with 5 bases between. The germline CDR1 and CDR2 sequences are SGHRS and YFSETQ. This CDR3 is CASSFFLNTEAFF. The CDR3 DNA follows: TGCGCCAGCAGCTTTTTCCTGAACACTGAAGCTTTCTTT.

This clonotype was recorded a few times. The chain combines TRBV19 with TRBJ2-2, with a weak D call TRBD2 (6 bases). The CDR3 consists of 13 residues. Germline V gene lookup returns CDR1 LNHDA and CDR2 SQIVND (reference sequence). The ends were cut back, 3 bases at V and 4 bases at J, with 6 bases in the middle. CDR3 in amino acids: CASSIGGTGELFF. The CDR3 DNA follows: TGTGCCAGTAGTATCGGGGGCACCGGGGAGCTGTTTTTT.

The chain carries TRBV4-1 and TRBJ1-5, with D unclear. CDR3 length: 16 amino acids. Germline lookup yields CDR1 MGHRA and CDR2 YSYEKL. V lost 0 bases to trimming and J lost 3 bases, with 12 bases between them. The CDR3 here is CASSQDSLDTNQPQHF. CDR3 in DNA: TGCGCCAGCAGCCAAGATAGTCTGGATACCAATCAGCCCCAGCATTTT.

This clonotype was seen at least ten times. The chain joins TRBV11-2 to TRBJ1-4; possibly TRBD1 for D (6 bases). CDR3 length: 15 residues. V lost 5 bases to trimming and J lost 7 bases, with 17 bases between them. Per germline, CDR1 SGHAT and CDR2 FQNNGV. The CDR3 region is CASSPRGRGIEKLFF. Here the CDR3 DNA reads TGTGCCAGCAGCCCCAGGGGCAGGGGAATTGAAAAACTGTTTTTT.

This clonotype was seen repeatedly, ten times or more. CDR3 sequence: CASSFRQGGANEKLFF. Written as DNA, the CDR3 is TGTGCCAGCAGTTTTCGGCAGGGGGGAGCTAATGAAAAACTGTTTTTT. This chain connects TRBV12-3 or TRBV12-4 to TRBJ1-4; 7 positions agree with TRBD1. This CDR3 spans 16 amino acids. J lost 3 bases, V lost 3 bases, and 7 bases had no gene match.

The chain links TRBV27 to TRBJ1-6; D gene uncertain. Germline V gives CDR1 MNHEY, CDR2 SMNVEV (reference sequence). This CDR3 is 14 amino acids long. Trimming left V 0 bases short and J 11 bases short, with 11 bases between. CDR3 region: CASSLSPLEPPLHF. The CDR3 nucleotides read TGTGCCAGCAGTTTATCCCCGCTCGAACCACCCCTCCACTTT.

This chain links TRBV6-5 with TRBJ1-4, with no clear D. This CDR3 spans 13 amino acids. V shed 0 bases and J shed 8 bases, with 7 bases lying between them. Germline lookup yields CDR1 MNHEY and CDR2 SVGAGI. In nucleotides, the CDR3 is TGTGCCAGCAGTTACTCTGATAGGGAAAAACTGTTTTTT. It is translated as CASSYSDREKLFF.

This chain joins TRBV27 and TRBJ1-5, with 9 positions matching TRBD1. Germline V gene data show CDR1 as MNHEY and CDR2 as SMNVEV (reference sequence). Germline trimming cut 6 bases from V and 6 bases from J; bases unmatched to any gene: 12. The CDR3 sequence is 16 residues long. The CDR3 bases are TGTGCCAGCAGAAAAGTCGGGGACAGGGAGGGTCAGCCCCAGCATTTT. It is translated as CASRKVGDREGQPQHF.